A single sample is the source of the 17 T cell receptor beta chains below, sequenced in a study of CD8 T cells in ankylosing spondylitis. What these receptors recognize is not known. General observations from the study: About 8 highly homologous variants made up a TCR beta motif, and this motif appeared characteristic of ankylosing spondylitis blood.

One entry per CDR3 protein, called by TCRdb with MiXCR from the 5' RACE reads. The table includes 200,000 to 250,000 distinct CDR3 sequences, just under 7.5% detected once. Material: blood, either unsorted or a sorted T cell fraction (not recorded which). The receptors come from a male donor with ankylosing spondylitis.

This clonotype was recorded many times. This rearrangement joins TRBV7-9 to TRBJ2-3; D gene unclear. V was trimmed by 3 bases and J by 4 bases, leaving 5 bases between them. The CDR3 spans 12 residues. Per the germline V gene, CDR1 is SEHNR and CDR2 is FQNEAQ (reference sequence). The CDR3 DNA is TGTGCCAGCAGCTTGGACCCAGATACGCAGTATTTT. The encoded protein is CASSLDPDTQYF.

This clonotype has more than one count but fewer than ten. This chain connects TRBV24-1 to TRBJ2-7; 7 positions match TRBD2. Germline-derived CDR1 and CDR2 are KGHDR and SFDVKD. Trimming took 9 bases from V and 2 from J; bases not matched to a gene: 0. CDR3 length equals 11 residues. CDR3 DNA sequence: TGTGCCACCGGGACTACCTACGAGCAGTACTTC. Residues: CATGTTYEQYF.

This clonotype was observed many times. The chain employs TRBV15 and TRBJ2-1; 7 nucleotides align to TRBD1. CDR1 and CDR2 (germline): LNHNV, YYDKDF (reference sequence). The CDR3 is made up of 13 amino acids. V lost 6 bases to trimming and J lost 6 bases; unmatched junction nucleotides: 5. CDR3 protein: CATRNHRGNEQFF. The CDR3, as DNA: TGTGCCACCAGAAACCACAGGGGCAATGAGCAGTTCTTC.

Ten or more counts support this clonotype. The rearrangement uses TRBV6-5 and TRBJ1-1; TRBD1 is a possible D gene (6 bases). The germline V gene has CDR1 MNHEY and CDR2 SVGAGI. V shed 3 bases and J shed 7 bases, with 9 bases lying between them. This CDR3 is 12 amino acids long. CDR3 sequence: CASSYGGSEAFF. The DNA of the CDR3 is TGTGCCAGCAGTTATGGGGGCAGTGAAGCTTTCTTT.

The rearrangement uses TRBV7-9 and TRBJ2-1; D ambiguous. From germline, CDR1 is SEHNR and CDR2 FQNEAQ (reference sequence). Trimming shortened V by 4 bases and J by 6 bases, and 7 bases separated the two germline ends. The CDR3 runs 12 residues. Written as DNA, the CDR3 is TGTGCCAGCAGCTCGATGGGCAATGAGCAGTTCTTC. Protein: CASSSMGNEQFF.

The sample holds many counts of this clonotype. This rearrangement joins TRBV20-1 to TRBJ2-6; D remains ambiguous. V was cut by 1 base and J by 11 bases, with 3 bases left in between. Germline-derived CDR1 and CDR2 are DFQATT and SNEGSKA (reference sequence). This CDR3 is 10 amino acids long. The CDR3 region is CSARADVLTF. The CDR3 coding sequence is TGCAGTGCTAGAGCTGACGTCCTGACTTTC.

This clonotype was observed at least ten times. The V call is TRBV7-9, the J call TRBJ2-7; TRBD1 might be the D (6 bases). Trimming left V 0 bases short and J 2 bases short, with 11 bases between. Germline CDR1 is SEHNR and CDR2 is FQNEAQ (reference sequence). This CDR3 region has 15 residues. CDR3: CASSLANRATYEQYF. As DNA, the CDR3 is TGTGCCAGCAGCTTAGCGAACAGGGCGACCTACGAGCAGTACTTC.

This clonotype was observed at least ten times. The chain recombines TRBV28 with TRBJ1-2; 8 bases match TRBD1. CDR3 size: 16 residues. V lost 6 bases and J lost 0; bases outside the gene matches: 9. Germline V lookup: CDR1 MDHEN, CDR2 SYDVKM. The CDR3 is CASRETGVTTNYGYTF. The CDR3 DNA follows: TGTGCCAGCAGAGAGACAGGGGTCACTACTAACTATGGCTACACCTTC.

This clonotype was counted a few times. The chain combines TRBV7-6 with TRBJ2-5, with unresolved D. Deletions cut 5 bases from V and 4 bases from J, with 14 bases between. The V gene's germline CDR1 is SGHVS and CDR2 FNYEAQ. The length of the CDR3 is 14 residues. This CDR3 reads CASSISIIAETQYF. DNA of the CDR3: TGTGCCAGCAGCATTTCCATCATAGCAGAGACCCAGTACTTC. Full variable domain (remainder filled in from reference TRBV7-6 and TRBJ2-5): GAGVSQSPRYKVTKRGQDVALRCDPISGHVSLYWYRQALGQGPEFLTYFNYEAQQDKSGLPNDRFSAERPEGSISTLTIQRTEQRDSAMYRCASSISIIAETQYFGPGTRLLVL.

The V gene is TRBV6-1, the J gene TRBJ2-2; 9 bases agree with TRBD1. V lost 3 bases to trimming and J lost 3 bases; unmatched junction nucleotides: 2. Germline V lookup: CDR1 MNHNS, CDR2 SASEGT. This CDR3 spans 15 amino acids. The chain's CDR3 is CASSERTGDTGELFF. In DNA form, the CDR3 reads TGTGCCAGCAGTGAGAGGACAGGGGACACCGGGGAGCTGTTTTTT.

This clonotype was recorded at least ten times. This chain connects TRBV27 to TRBJ2-7; D perhaps matches TRBD2 (5 bases). The germline gives CDR1 MNHEY, CDR2 SMNVEV (reference sequence). Trimming took off 2 bases at V and 7 bases at J, with 15 bases between the two ends. CDR3 length: 14 amino acids. DNA of the CDR3: TGTGCCAGCAGTTTAGTGGGAGCCCGTTTTGAGCAGTACTTC. Encoded protein: CASSLVGARFEQYF.

This clonotype was seen at least ten times. This chain uses TRBV12-3 or TRBV12-4 with TRBJ2-7, with 8 bases aligning to TRBD2. With 6 bases clipped from V and 2 bases from J, the junction kept 6 bases outside the gene matches. CDR3 length: 14 amino acids. The CDR3 reads CASRPGLAAYEQYF. The CDR3 DNA follows: TGTGCCAGCAGACCCGGACTAGCCGCCTACGAGCAGTACTTC.

This clonotype was counted only a few times. V usage is TRBV15 and J usage is TRBJ2-3; TRBD2 agrees at 7 bases. The CDR3 is made up of 17 amino acids. Germline V gives CDR1 LNHNV, CDR2 YYDKDF (reference sequence). V shed 5 bases and J 2 bases; nucleotides not matched to a gene: 13. This CDR3 is CATSASRRSGDTDTQYF. The CDR3 DNA sequence: TGTGCCACCAGCGCCTCACGGAGGAGCGGGGACACAGATACGCAGTATTTT.

At least ten counts were recorded for this clonotype. This chain uses TRBV2 with TRBJ2-1, with TRBD2 matching over 13 bases. Germline V gives CDR1 SNHLY, CDR2 FYNNEI. The CDR3 runs to 13 residues. The V gene end was trimmed by 8 bases and the J gene end by 5 bases; junction bases not matched to a gene: 0. CDR3 sequence reads: CASGTSGNNEQFF. The CDR3, as DNA: TGTGCCAGCGGGACTAGCGGGAACAATGAGCAGTTCTTC.

Concerning this clonotype itself: Because the CDR3's place on the DNA is in doubt, the DNA is left out and the CDR3 is given as listed by TCRdb. CDR3 in amino acids: CASSFGPGGGEQYF. This chain links TRBV5-6 with TRBJ2-7; no check of the table's D call, TRBD1, against the DNA was made. CDR1 SGHDT and CDR2 YYEEEE come from the germline V gene. The CDR3 adds up to 14 amino acids, both ends counted.

Many counts were recorded for this clonotype. This rearrangement joins TRBV6-2 or TRBV6-3 to TRBJ2-2; D is possibly TRBD1 (5 bases). Per germline, CDR1 MNHEY and CDR2 SVGEGT. The CDR3 runs to 17 residues. Trimming stripped 0 bases from V and 2 bases from J, with 13 bases between. The CDR3 sequence is CASSYSIWTSNTGELFF. The CDR3 nucleotides are TGTGCCAGCAGTTACTCGATCTGGACATCCAACACCGGGGAGCTGTTTTTT.

This clonotype was seen many times. The chain employs TRBV11-2 and TRBJ1-2; 10 nucleotides align to TRBD1. J lost 5 bases, V lost 5 bases, and 5 bases had no gene match. CDR3 length equals 14 residues. CDR1 and CDR2 (germline): SGHAT, FQNNGV. CDR3 sequence: CASSPGTGEYGYTF. As DNA, the CDR3 is TGTGCCAGCAGCCCAGGGACAGGGGAGTATGGCTACACCTTC.